The sequence of this T cell receptor beta chain was determined in a study of cytomegalovirus exposure and HLA in healthy donors. As for this clone: What it recognizes is unknown.

The PCR contained 60 Vbeta and 13 Jbeta primers. Some clones are missing from TCRdb's copy, which holds only in-frame ones; the method was immunoSEQ multiplex PCR. This table has some 90,000 clones, approximately 83% appearing once. The study, taken as a whole, reports: While the bulk of TCR sequences proved rare, some public TCRs turned up in many donors. HLA alleles showed associations with 15,000 to 20,000 TCR beta sequences in a later analysis, at a 0.05 false discovery rate. V- and J-gene trimming in TCR beta was tied to a missense DCLRE1C variant by an analysis performed later.

The germline V and J ends were trimmed by 5 bases and 4 bases, with 10 bases remaining between them. The CDR3 covers 13 residues. The germline gives CDR1 SGHTA, CDR2 FQGNSA. The chain has TRBV7-2 and TRBJ2-3; D gene unclear. The material sequenced was PBMCs. The clonotype comes from a man aged 35-49 years in good health and CMV-seronegative. CDR3 residues: CASSRPRSDTQYF. CDR3 DNA: TGTGCCAGCAGCCGCCCGAGGTCAGATACGCAGTATTTT.